These T cell receptor beta chains were read from a single sample in a study of shared clonotypes between healthy human individuals. TCRdb's copy holds only in-frame clones and misses some; the assay was immunoSEQ multiplex PCR. In the table there are 900,000 to 1,200,000 clones, about four fifths of which are singletons. Sequenced sample: memory CD4+ T cells from PBMCs. The source of these receptors is a man aged 18 to 30 in good health. Some clones in this sample may be carry-over from other donors' samples. CDR3s include the opening cysteine and the closing phenylalanine or tryptophan. D genes are given only for firm matches. Part of the rows lack a size; the others show once, few, many or a class for expanded clones.

d_call	v_call	j_call	clone_size	cdr3_aa	cdr3_nt
-	TRBV5-1	TRBJ2-3	-	CASSLGRVQGTDTQYF	TGCGCCAGCAGCTTGGGTCGGGTACAAGGCACAGATACGCAGTATTTT
-	TRBV30	TRBJ1-2	-	CAWNLEGRGYTF	TGTGCCTGGAACCTCGAAGGGCGCGGCTACACCTTC
-	TRBV6-1	TRBJ2-4	-	CASSDPAHPSIAKNIQYF	TGTGCCAGCAGTGATCCAGCACATCCTTCTATAGCCAAAAACATTCAGTACTTC
-	TRBV5-1	TRBJ2-2	-	CASSPEVLRGSGELFF	TGCGCCAGCAGCCCGGAGGTCCTTCGAGGCTCCGGGGAGCTGTTTTTT
TRBD1	TRBV14	TRBJ2-7	-	CASSQEGQGRTYEQYF	TGTGCCAGCAGCCAAGAAGGACAGGGCAGGACCTACGAGCAGTACTTC
TRBD1	TRBV7-3	TRBJ2-5	-	CASRKTGGEETQYF	TGTGCCAGCAGAAAAACAGGGGGCGAAGAGACCCAGTACTTC
TRBD2	TRBV2	TRBJ2-2	-	CASLSGRGNNAGELFF	TGTGCCAGCCTTAGCGGGAGAGGTAATAACGCCGGGGAGCTGTTTTTT
-	TRBV11-3	TRBJ2-2	-	CASSSGQSTGELFF	TGTGCCAGCAGCTCCGGACAGTCCACCGGGGAGCTGTTTTTT
-	TRBV19	TRBJ1-3	once	CASSIATSSGNTIYF	TGTGCCAGTAGTATAGCTACGTCATCTGGAAACACCATATATTTT
TRBD1	TRBV18	TRBJ2-7	once	CASSPQTGFDEQYF	TGTGCCAGCTCGCCACAGACAGGGTTCGACGAGCAGTACTTC
-	TRBV6-5	TRBJ1-1	-	CASSYPSGFGNTEAFF	TGTGCCAGCAGTTATCCCTCGGGATTCGGAAACACTGAAGCTTTCTTT
-	TRBV10-2	TRBJ2-4	-	CASSDPPAGSGKNIQYF	TGCGCCAGCAGTGATCCCCCGGCAGGGTCGGGCAAAAACATTCAGTACTTC
-	TRBV9	TRBJ2-2	-	CASSVETTNGGELFF	TGTGCCAGCAGCGTAGAGACTACCAACGGGGGGGAGCTGTTTTTT
TRBD2	TRBV5-4	TRBJ2-3	many	CASSLASGRTLTDTQYF	TGTGCCAGCAGCTTGGCTAGCGGGAGGACTCTCACAGATACGCAGTATTTT
-	TRBV12-1	TRBJ1-1	once	CASSFALGGTEAFF	TGTGCCAGCAGCTTTGCACTCGGCGGGACTGAAGCTTTCTTT
TRBD2	TRBV5-1	TRBJ2-3	-	CASSSGGYTDTQYF	TGCGCCAGCAGCTCGGGGGGTTACACAGATACGCAGTATTTT